This T cell receptor (beta chain) originates from a study of cytomegalovirus exposure and HLA in healthy donors. Overall study context: In a previous analysis, around 110 million unique TCR beta sequences were found from roughly 180 million T cells.

Study-wide results and caveats: Differences between HLA loci emerged in a later analysis of TCR association rates, with DRB1 most and HLA-C fewest. Associated with cytomegalovirus, according to the listing, were some 150 TCR beta chains.

The germline V gene encodes CDR1 SGHVS and CDR2 FNYEAQ. Losses at the gene ends were 5 bases for V and 2 bases for J; bases not matched to a gene: 4. The CDR3 is 14 residues long. A multiplex PCR was run with 60 Vbeta primers and 13 Jbeta primers. The assay was immunoSEQ multiplex PCR, and TCRdb's table has in-frame clones only and misses some. The table records about 150,000 clones, around 79% of them present only once. Remarks on this clone: Its antigen is undetermined.

Sequencing input: PBMCs. The rearrangement joins TRBV7-6 to TRBJ1-1, with TRBD1 matching 8 bases. This receptor was identified in a man aged 18-30 years in good health and CMV-seronegative. Written as DNA, the CDR3 is TGTGCCAGCAGCCCCGACAGGGGAAACACTGAAGCTTTCTTT. This codes for CASSPDRGNTEAFF.